This T cell receptor beta chain stems from a study of regulatory T cells in long-lasting Graves disease. In this sample, this clonotype turned up many times. Germline V gives CDR1 SGHVS, CDR2 FNYEAQ. With V trimmed by 3 bases and J by 2 bases, 6 bases remained unmatched. This CDR3 region has 15 residues. Sample time point: newly diagnosed GD, antithyroid drugs for less than 3 months. PBMC RNA served as the TCR library source. Building the TCR beta libraries relied on iRepertoire HTBI primers, and CDR3 regions underwent Arm-PCR. TCRdb analysed the multiplex PCR reads with MiXCR anew, one entry per CDR3 protein. Of under 450,000 distinct CDR3 sequences listed, roughly 17% were seen once; the top ten hold 20% to 25%. This sample was also put to use in a study of T cells in Graves' hyperthyroidism and ophthalmopathy. That paper adds: The HTBI set primed first-round TCR CDR3 RT-PCR. A 13 V-J model separated ophthalmopathy from stable hyperthyroidism.

This chain uses TRBV7-6 with TRBJ2-5; the match to TRBD2 covers 7 bases. Here the sequenced sample was peripheral blood mononuclear cells (PBMCs), taken at new diagnosis, from a patient treated with antithyroid drugs. This TCR came from a woman between 18 and 29 years old with Graves disease. CDR3 coding DNA: TGTGCCAGCAGCTTGCCGGGACTACCACAAGAGACCCAGTACTTC. It is translated as CASSLPGLPQETQYF.